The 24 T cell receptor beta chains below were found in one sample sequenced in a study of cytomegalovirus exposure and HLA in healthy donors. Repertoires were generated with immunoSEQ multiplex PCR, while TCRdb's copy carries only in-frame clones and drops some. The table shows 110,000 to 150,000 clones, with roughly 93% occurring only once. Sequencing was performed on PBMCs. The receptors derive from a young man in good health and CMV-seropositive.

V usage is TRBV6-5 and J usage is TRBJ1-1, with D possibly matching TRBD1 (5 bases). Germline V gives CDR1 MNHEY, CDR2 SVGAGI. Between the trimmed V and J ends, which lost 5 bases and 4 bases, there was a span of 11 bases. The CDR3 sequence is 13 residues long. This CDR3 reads CASSRRRGTEAFF. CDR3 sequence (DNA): TGTGCCAGCAGTCGACGTAGGGGCACTGAAGCTTTCTTT.

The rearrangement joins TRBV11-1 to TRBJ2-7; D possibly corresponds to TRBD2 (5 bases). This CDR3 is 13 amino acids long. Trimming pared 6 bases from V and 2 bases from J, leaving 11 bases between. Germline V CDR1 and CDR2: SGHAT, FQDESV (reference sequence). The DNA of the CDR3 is TGTGCCAGCAGTATGGCGGGCACCTACGAGCAGTACTTC. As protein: CASSMAGTYEQYF.

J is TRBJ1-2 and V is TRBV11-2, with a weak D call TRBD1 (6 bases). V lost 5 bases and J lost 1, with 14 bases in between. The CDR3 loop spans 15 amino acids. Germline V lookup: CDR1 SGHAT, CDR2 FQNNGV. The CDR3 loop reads CASSPSRDINYGYTF. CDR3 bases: TGTGCCAGCAGCCCGTCCCGGGACATTAACTATGGCTACACCTTC.

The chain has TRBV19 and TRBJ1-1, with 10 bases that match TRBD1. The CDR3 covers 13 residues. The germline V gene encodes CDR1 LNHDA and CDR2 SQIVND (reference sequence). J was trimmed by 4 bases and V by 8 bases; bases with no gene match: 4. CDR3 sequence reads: CASRQGAGTEAFF. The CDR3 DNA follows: TGTGCCAGTCGACAGGGGGCGGGCACTGAAGCTTTCTTT.

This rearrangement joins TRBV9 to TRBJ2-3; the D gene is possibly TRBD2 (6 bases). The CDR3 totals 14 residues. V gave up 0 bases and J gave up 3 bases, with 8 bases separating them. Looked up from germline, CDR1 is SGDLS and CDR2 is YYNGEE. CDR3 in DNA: TGTGCCAGCAGCGTAGCCGGGAGAACAGATACGCAGTATTTT. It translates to CASSVAGRTDTQYF.

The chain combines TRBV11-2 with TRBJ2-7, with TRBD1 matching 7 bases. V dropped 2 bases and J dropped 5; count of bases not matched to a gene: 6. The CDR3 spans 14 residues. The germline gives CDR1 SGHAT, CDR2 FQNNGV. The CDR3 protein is CASSLLKGGHEQYF. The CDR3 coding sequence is TGTGCCAGCAGCTTATTAAAAGGGGGCCACGAGCAGTACTTC. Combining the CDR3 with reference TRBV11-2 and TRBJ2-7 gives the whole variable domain EAGVAQSPRYKIIEKRQSVAFWCNPISGHATLYWYQQILGQGPKLLIQFQNNGVVDDSQLPKDRFSAERLKGVDSTLKIQPAKLEDSAVYLCASSLLKGGHEQYFGPGTRLTVT.

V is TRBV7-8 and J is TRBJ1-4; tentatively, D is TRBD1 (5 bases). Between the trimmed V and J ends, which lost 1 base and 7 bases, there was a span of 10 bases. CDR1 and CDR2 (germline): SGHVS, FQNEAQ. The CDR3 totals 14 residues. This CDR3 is CASSLEGHAEKLFF. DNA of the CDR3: TGTGCCAGCAGCTTAGAGGGGCACGCTGAAAAACTGTTTTTT.

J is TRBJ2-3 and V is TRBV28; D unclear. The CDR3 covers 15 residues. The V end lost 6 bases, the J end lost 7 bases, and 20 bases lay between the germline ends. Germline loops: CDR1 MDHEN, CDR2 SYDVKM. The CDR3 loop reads CASSLKSTTKNTQYF. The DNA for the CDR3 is TGTGCCAGCAGCCTAAAGAGTACCACCAAGAATACGCAGTATTTT.

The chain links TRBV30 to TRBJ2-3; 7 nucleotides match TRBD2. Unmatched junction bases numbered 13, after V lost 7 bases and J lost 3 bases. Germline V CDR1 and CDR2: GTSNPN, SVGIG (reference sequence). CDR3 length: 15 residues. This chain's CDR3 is CASREGTGRTDTQYF. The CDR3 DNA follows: TGTGCCTCTAGGGAGGGGACTGGGAGGACAGATACGCAGTATTTT.

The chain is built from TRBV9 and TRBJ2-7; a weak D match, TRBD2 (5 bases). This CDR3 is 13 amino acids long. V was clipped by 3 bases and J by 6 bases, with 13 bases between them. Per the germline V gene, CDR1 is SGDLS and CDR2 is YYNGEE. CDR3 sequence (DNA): TGTGCCAGCAGCGCCTTAGACTATACCGAGCAGTACTTC. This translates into CASSALDYTEQYF.

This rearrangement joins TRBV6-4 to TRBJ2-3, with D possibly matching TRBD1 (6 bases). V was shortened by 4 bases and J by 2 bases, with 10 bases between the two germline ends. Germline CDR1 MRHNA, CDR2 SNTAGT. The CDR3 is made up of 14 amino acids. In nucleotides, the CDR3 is TGTGCCAGCAGTGGGGGACACTCCACAGATACGCAGTATTTT. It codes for CASSGGHSTDTQYF.

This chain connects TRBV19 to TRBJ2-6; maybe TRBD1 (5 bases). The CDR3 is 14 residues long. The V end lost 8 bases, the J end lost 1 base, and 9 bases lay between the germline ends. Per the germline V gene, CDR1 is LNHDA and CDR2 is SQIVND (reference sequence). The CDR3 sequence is CASEDISGANVLTF. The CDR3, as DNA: TGTGCCAGTGAGGACATTTCTGGGGCCAACGTCCTGACTTTC.

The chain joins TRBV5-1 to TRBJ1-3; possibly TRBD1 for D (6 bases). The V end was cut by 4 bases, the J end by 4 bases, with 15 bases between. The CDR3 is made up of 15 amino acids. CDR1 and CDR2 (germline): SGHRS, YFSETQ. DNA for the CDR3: TGCGCCAGCAGCCCGGACCAGGGGCCAGGAAACACCATATATTTT. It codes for CASSPDQGPGNTIYF.

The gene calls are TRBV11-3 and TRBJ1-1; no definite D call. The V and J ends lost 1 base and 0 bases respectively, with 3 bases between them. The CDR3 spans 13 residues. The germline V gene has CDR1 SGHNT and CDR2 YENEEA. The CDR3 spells CASSLAVNTEAFF. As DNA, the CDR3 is TGTGCCAGCAGCTTAGCAGTGAACACTGAAGCTTTCTTT.

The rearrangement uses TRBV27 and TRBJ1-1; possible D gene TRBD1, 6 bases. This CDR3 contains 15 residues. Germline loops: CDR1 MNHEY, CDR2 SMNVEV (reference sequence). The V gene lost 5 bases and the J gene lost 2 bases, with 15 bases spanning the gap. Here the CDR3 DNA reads TGTGCCAGCAGTCCCTTGCGGACAGCAAACACTGAAGCTTTCTTT. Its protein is CASSPLRTANTEAFF.

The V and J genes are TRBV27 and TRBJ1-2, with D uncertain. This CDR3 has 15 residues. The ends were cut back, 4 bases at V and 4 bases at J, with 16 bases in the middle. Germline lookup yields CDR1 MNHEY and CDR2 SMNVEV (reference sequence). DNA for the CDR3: TGTGCCAGCAGTTGGGCGGGCCCCTATAGCTATGGCTACACCTTC. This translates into CASSWAGPYSYGYTF.

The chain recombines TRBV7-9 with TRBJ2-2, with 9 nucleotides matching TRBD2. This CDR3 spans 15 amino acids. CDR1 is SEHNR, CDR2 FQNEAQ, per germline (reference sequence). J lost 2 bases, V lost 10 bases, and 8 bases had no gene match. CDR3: CAIPRLADNTGELFF. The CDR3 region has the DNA TGTGCCATTCCGAGACTAGCGGATAACACCGGGGAGCTGTTTTTT.

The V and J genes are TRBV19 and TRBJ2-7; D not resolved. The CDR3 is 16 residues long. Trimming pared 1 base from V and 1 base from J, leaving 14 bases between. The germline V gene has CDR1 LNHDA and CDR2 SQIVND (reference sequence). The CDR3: CASSIAWLATSYEQYF. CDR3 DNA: TGTGCCAGTAGTATAGCCTGGCTCGCGACTTCCTACGAGCAGTACTTC. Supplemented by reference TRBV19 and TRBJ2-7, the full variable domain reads DGGITQSPKYLFRKEGQNVTLSCEQNLNHDAMYWYRQDPGQGLRLIYYSQIVNDFQKGDIAEGYSVSREKKESFPLTVTSAQKNPTAFYLCASSIAWLATSYEQYFGPGTRLTVT.

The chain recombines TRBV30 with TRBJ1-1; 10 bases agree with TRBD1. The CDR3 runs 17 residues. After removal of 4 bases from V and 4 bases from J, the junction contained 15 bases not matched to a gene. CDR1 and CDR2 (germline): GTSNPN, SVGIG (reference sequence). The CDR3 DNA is TGTGCCTGGATAATCTGGGACAGGGGCAGGACGGGCACTGAAGCTTTCTTT. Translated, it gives CAWIIWDRGRTGTEAFF.

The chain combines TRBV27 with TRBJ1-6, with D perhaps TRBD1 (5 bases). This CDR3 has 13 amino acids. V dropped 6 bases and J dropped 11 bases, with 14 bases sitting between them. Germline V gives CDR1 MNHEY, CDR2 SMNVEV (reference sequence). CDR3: CASSLGALAPLHF. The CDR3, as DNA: TGTGCCAGCAGCTTAGGGGCATTGGCACCCCTCCACTTT.

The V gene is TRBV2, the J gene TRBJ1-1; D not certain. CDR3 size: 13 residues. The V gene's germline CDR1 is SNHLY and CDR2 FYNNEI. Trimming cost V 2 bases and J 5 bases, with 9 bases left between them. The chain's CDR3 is CASSEPGGTEAFF. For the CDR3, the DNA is TGTGCCAGCAGTGAACCAGGCGGGACTGAAGCTTTCTTT.

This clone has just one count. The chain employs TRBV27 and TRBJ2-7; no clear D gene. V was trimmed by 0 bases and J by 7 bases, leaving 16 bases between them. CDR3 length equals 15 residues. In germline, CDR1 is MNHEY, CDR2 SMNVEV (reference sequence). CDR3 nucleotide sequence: TGTGCCAGCAGTTTATCCAGCAGCGCCTTGTGGGAGCAGTACTTC. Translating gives CASSLSSSALWEQYF.

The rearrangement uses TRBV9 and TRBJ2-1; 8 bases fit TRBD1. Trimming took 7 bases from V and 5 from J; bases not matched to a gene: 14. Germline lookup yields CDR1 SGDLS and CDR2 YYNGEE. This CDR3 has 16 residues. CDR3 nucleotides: TGTGCCAGCGCAGGGGTGGGGACAGGAAGTAACAATGAGCAGTTCTTC. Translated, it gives CASAGVGTGSNNEQFF.

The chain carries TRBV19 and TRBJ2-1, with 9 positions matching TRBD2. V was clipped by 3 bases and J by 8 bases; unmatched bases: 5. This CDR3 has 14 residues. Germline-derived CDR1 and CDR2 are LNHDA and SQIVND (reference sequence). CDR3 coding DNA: TGTGCCAGTAGTATTTTAGCGGGAGTCTATGAGCAGTTCTTC. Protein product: CASSILAGVYEQFF.